Sequencing of this T cell receptor beta chain was carried out in a study of early T cells in non-severe SARS-CoV-2 infection. Findings of the study overall: There was a bias toward anti-spike CD8 responses in VDJdb matching, which missed private and CD4 specificities.

In this sample, this clonotype turned up a few times. The antigen remains undetermined. The CDR3 consists of 16 residues. Trimming took 4 bases from V and 2 from J, leaving 19 bases between them. Germline CDR1 GTSNPN, CDR2 SVGIG (reference sequence). Unique molecular identifiers (one per individual cDNA molecule) were attached. TCRdb analysed the 5' RACE reads with MiXCR anew, one entry per CDR3 protein. The table shows approximately 28,000 distinct CDR3 sequences, with 5% to 6.5% occurring only once. V is TRBV30 and J is TRBJ2-3; D is uncertain. Specimen: whole blood, collected at baseline. The source is an adult who was a healthcare worker with PCR-confirmed SARS-CoV-2 infection or an uninfected control (not recorded which). The CDR3 spells CAWTDLAEYSTDTQYF. CDR3 in DNA: TGTGCCTGGACAGACCTGGCGGAATATTCCACAGATACGCAGTATTTT.